This T cell receptor (beta chain) was sequenced in a study of blood T cell repertoires in COVID-19. Study details: Whether acute or convalescent, the COVID-19 samples came from the United States, Italy and Spain. T cells, B-cell-depleted T cells, or PBMCs supplied cDNA or gDNA.

The method was immunoSEQ multiplex PCR; TCRdb's version includes in-frame clones alone and lacks a portion of them. The sample lists roughly 35,000 clones, 88% occurring once. This clone has only a few counts. The CDR3 consists of 16 residues. Germline V lookup: CDR1 SGHTA, CDR2 FQGTGA. Between the trimmed V and J ends, which lost 5 bases and 6 bases, there was a span of 20 bases. The sequencing input was peripheral blood. The sequence came from a man aged 55 to 70 with active COVID-19. The rearrangement links TRBV7-3 to TRBJ2-1; D is possibly TRBD2 (6 bases). CDR3 bases: TGTGCCAGCAGCCTCGCGGCACTAGCAGGGTCCAATGAGCAGTTCTTC. Its translation is CASSLAALAGSNEQFF.